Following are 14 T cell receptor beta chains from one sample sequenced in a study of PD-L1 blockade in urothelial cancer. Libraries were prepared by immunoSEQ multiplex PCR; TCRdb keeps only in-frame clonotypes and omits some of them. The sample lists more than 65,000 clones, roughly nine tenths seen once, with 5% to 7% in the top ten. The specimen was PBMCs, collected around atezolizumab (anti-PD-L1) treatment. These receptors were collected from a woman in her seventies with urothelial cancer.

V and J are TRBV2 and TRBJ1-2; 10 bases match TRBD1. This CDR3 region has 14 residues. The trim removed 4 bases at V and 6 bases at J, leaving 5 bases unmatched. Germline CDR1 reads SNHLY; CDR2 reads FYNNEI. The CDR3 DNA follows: TGTGCCAGCAGTGGGACAGGGGGAGTCGATGGCTACACCTTC. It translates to CASSGTGGVDGYTF.

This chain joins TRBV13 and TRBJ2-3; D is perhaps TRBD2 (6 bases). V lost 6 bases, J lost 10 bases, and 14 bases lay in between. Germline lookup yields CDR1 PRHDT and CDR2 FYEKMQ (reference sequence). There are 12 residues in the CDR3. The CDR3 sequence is CASSSRDSSQYF. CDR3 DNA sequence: TGTGCCAGCAGTTCCCGGGACTCGTCGCAGTATTTT.

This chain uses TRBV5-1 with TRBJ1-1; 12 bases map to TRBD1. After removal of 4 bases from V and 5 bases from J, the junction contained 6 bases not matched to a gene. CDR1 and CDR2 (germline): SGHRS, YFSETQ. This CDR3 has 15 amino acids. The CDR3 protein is CASSAWDRGQTEAFF. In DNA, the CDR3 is TGCGCCAGCAGCGCGTGGGACAGGGGGCAGACTGAAGCTTTCTTT.

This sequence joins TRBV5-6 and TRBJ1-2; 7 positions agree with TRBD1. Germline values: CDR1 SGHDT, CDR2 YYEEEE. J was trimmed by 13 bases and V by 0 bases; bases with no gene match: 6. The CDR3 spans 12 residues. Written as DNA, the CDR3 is TGTGCCAGCAGCTTGGGAAGGGGGCTAAGCACCTTC. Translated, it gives CASSLGRGLSTF.

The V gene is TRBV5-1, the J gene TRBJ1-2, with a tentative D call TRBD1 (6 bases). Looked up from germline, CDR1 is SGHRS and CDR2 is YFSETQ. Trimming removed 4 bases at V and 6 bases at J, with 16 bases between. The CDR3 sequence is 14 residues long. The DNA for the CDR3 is TGCGCCAGCAGCGTAGGGGGATATGACGATGGCTACACCTTC. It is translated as CASSVGGYDDGYTF.

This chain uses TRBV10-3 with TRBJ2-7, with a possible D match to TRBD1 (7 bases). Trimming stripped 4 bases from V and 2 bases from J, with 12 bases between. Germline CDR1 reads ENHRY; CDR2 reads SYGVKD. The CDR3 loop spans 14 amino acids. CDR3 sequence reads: CAISGAGQTYEQYF. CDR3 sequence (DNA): TGTGCCATCAGTGGTGCGGGACAGACCTACGAGCAGTACTTC.

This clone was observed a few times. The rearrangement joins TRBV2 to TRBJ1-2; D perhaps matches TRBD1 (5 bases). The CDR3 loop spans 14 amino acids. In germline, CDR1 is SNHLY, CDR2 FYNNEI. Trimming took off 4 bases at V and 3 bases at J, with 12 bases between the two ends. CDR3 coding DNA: TGTGCCAGCAGTGTCTCAGGGCCCCACTATGGCTACACCTTC. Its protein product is CASSVSGPHYGYTF.

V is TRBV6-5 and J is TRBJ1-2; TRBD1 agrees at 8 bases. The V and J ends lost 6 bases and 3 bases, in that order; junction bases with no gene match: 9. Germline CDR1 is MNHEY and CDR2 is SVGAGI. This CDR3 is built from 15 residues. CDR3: CASSTTDRGDYGYTF. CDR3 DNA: TGTGCCAGCAGCACGACAGACAGGGGAGACTATGGCTACACCTTC.

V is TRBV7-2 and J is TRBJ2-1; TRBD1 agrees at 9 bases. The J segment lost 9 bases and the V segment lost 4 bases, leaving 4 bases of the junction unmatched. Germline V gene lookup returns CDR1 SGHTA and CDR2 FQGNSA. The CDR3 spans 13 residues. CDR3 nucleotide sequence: TGTGCCAGCAGCTACGGGACAGGGAGTGAGCAGTTCTTC. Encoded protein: CASSYGTGSEQFF. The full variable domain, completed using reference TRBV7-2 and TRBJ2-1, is GAGVSQSPSNKVTEKGKDVELRCDPISGHTALYWYRQSLGQGLEFLIYFQGNSAPDKSGLPSDRFSAERTGGSVSTLTIQRTQQEDSAVYLCASSYGTGSEQFFGPGTRLTVL.

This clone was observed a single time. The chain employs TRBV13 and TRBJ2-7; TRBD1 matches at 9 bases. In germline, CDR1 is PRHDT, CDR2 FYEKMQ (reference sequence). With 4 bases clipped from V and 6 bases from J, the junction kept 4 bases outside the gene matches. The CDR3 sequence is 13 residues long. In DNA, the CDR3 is TGTGCCAGCAGCTCGGACAGGGGTTTCGAGCAGTACTTC. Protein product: CASSSDRGFEQYF.

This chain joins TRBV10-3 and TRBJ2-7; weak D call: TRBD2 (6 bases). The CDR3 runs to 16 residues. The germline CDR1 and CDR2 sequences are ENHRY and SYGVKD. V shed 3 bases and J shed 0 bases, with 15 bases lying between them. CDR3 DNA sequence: TGTGCCATCAGTGACCAAGGGAGGTCTGGCTCCTACGAGCAGTACTTC. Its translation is CAISDQGRSGSYEQYF.

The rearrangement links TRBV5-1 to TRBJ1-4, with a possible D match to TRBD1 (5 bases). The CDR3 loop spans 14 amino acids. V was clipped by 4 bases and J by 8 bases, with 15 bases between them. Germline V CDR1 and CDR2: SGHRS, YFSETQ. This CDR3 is CASSVGGGFEKLFF. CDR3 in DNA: TGCGCCAGCAGCGTCGGGGGAGGTTTCGAAAAACTGTTTTTT.

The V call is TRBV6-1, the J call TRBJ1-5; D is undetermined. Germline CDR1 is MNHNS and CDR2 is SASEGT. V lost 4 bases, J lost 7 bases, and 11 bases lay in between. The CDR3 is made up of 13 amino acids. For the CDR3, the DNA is TGTGCCAGCAGTGGACGGGATCCCCAGCCCCAGCATTTT. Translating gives CASSGRDPQPQHF.

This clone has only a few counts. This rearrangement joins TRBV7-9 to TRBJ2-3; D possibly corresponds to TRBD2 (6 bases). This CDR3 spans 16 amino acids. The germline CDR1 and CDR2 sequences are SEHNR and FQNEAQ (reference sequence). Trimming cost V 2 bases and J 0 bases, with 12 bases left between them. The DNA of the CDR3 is TGTGCCAGCAGCTTAACTAGCATCGCTAGCACAGATACGCAGTATTTT. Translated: CASSLTSIASTDTQYF.